Listed below are T cell receptor beta chains from one sample, sequenced in a study of spatial heterogeneity in lung cancer. TCRdb recomputed calls from the 5' RACE reads with MiXCR, one row per CDR3 protein. The table includes about 42,000 distinct CDR3 sequences, approximately 6.8% detected once. The sample here was PBMCs, taken at surgery. These receptors came from a female donor with early-stage non-small cell lung cancer. CDR3s include the opening cysteine and the closing phenylalanine or tryptophan. Fields, in order: J gene, D gene, clone size, V gene, CDR3 DNA, CDR3 protein. The D gene is left open where the match is weak. Part of the rows lack a size; the others show once, few, many or a class for expanded clones.

>TRBJ2-3|TRBD2|few|TRBV6-6
TGTGCCAGCAGTCGGGGGGGGTCCACAGATACGCAGTATTTT
CASSRGGSTDTQYF
>TRBJ1-1|.|few|TRBV14
TGTGCCAGCAGCCAAGGACAGAGATTGAACACTGAAGCTTTCTTT
CASSQGQRLNTEAFF
>TRBJ1-2|TRBD1|many|TRBV7-2
TGTGCCAGCAGCTTACGGAGGGAACAGGGGTATGGCTACACCTTC
CASSLRREQGYGYTF
>TRBJ2-1|.|.|TRBV7-9
TGTGCCAGCAGCTTAGCTGGGGCCTCCAATGAGCAGTTCTTC
CASSLAGASNEQFF
>TRBJ1-5|TRBD1|many|TRBV28
TGTGCCAGCTGGGACAGGGTAATCCAGCCCCAGCATTTT
CASWDRVIQPQHF
>TRBJ2-3|TRBD2|many|TRBV29-1
TGCAGCGTTGAAGATAGGGAGCGGGGGACCACAGATACGCAGTATTTT
CSVEDRERGTTDTQYF
>TRBJ1-1|.|many|TRBV18
TGTGCCAGCTTATCCGATATCGTGAACACTGAAGCTTTCTTT
CASLSDIVNTEAFF
>TRBJ2-6|.|.|TRBV5-5
TGTGCCAGCAGCTCCCGAGCGGGGGCCAACGTCCTGACTTTC
CASSSRAGANVLTF
>TRBJ1-6|.|few|TRBV20-1
TGCAGTGCTAGAGATGCGGGGCTCTCCTATAATTCACCCCTCCACTTT
CSARDAGLSYNSPLHF
>TRBJ2-7|.|many|TRBV6-2/TRBV6-3
TGTGCCAGCAGCCCGTTGGGACCGACTAACGAGCAGTACTTC
CASSPLGPTNEQYF
>TRBJ2-6|TRBD2|many|TRBV10-3
TGTGCCATCAGTGAGTCAACGGGGGGCTCTGGGGCCAACGTCCTGACTTTC
CAISESTGGSGANVLTF